This T cell receptor (beta chain) was profiled in a study of Ad26.COV2.S vaccination and SARS-CoV-2 variants. Profiled with immunoSEQ multiplex PCR; TCRdb holds only in-frame clones, not every one. The sample consists of some 320,000 clones, about 85% of them appearing once. As for treatment: around 19 received Ad26.COV2.S at low or high dose, single or two shots; about 5 received placebo; per-sample allocation not given. The samples date from day 63 after the first vaccine or placebo injection. Trimming cost V 3 bases and J 1 base, with 13 bases left between them. The CDR3 is 17 residues long. Germline CDR1 reads MDHEN; CDR2 reads SYDVKM.

The chain is built from TRBV28 and TRBJ2-6; D remains ambiguous. The specimen was peripheral blood, collected in a trial of Ad26.COV2.S vaccine versus placebo. This TCR came from a person between 18 and 65 years old who received the Ad26.COV2.S COVID-19 vaccine or a placebo. CDR3 bases: TGTGCCAGCAGTTTTGGTAATGTCGGGTCTGGGGCCAACGTCCTGACTTTC. It specifies CASSFGNVGSGANVLTF. Supplemented by reference TRBV28 and TRBJ2-6, the full variable domain reads DVKVTQSSRYLVKRTGEKVFLECVQDMDHENMFWYRQDPGLGLRLIYFSYDVKMKEKGDIPEGYSVSREKKERFSLILESASTNQTSMYLCASSFGNVGSGANVLTFGAGSRLTVL.